This T cell receptor (beta chain) comes out of a study of beta chain features in type 1 diabetes (dated by TCRdb to between 2017 and 2018). About the investigation overall: Mean age, gender distribution, total cell number and subset yield did not differ between patients and healthy donors. A total of just under 110,000,000 sorted cells were examined across all samples, and RNA yield correlated strongly with the number of cells per subset. Regulatory and stem cell-like memory subsets were isolated from only 8 patients and roughly eight healthy donors, whereas naive and central memory subsets came from all 30 or so donors. The study compared the TCRB repertoires of sorted circulating CD4+ T cell subsets in recently diagnosed type 1 diabetes patients with those in matched healthy donors. General study outcomes and caveats: Naive, central memory and regulatory TCRB repertoires appeared to be more alike among patients than among healthy donors. PCR might favor shorter templates, but patient and control samples were amplified and corrected together, so any skew would affect both groups equally. Because cDNA was sequenced instead of genomic DNA, highly expressing activated cells could be over-represented, though the groups showed no difference in activation or CD3 levels. At VDJ recombination sites, type 1 diabetes patients had fewer insertions and more deleted nucleotides, which implies abnormalities in thymic rearrangement. A moderate but significant shortening of TCRB CDR3 length was observed in type 1 diabetes patients in all four CD4+ subsets. Because the HLA sub-analyses included only small numbers of individuals, any influence of HLA type on TCRB rearrangement was left unresolved.

The cysteine opens and the phenylalanine closes a CDR3 of 16 amino acids. CDR3 DNA is the only sequence kept; it has 48 bases, read in frame from the first base. V lost 0 bases and J lost 6 bases; the stretch between them is 16 bases long. Sequences SGHDT (CDR1) and YYEEEE (CDR2) are obtained from the germline V gene. With regard to this clone: Its antigen is not yet known. No qualities accompany the bases; no much larger clone lies one base away.

All of the isolated RNA was reverse transcribed with the High Capacity cDNA Reverse Transcription Kit, so expressed TCRB transcripts were sequenced. Deep immunoSEQ sequencing was performed on naive, central memory and regulatory T cell samples, with an average of around 3.5 million total reads per sample. After sorted cells were lysed in RLT buffer, RNA was extracted with DNase-treated RNeasy Micro or Mini kits, with the choice depending on cell number. To prevent cross-contamination, every cell subset was processed on its own, while patient and healthy donor samples were processed together. Using the immunoSEQ multiplex PCR, TCRB sequences were amplified from cDNA into 87-bp fragments spanning the CDR3 region. Sequencing of the amplicons was performed on the Illumina HiSeq platform. Regarding the original processing steps: PCR bias was computationally corrected using synthetic template baselines, reads within Hamming distance 2 were collapsed, and singletons that could not be merged were discarded. Reads were aligned against IMGT to assign V, D and J genes, CDR3 length and insertions or deletions at six rearrangement sites. Clonotype counts were normalized to sorted cell number within each subset before computing true diversity and Gini coefficients with the tcR R package. The overlap coefficient, calculated on TCRB nucleotide sequences, was used to quantify repertoire sharing. As a proxy for the pre-selection repertoire, out-of-frame TCRB sequences from naive cells were analyzed. This is the immuneACCESS table as TCRdb keeps it, with only in-frame sequences that have V and J called. A part of the clones is gone; compared with another copy, unresolved V genes explain less than half, and the rest is unexplained. V and J calls and clone size are given by that table; D and trimming were obtained from the DNA. This sample has under 950,000 clones in its table, and 15% to 20% of those were observed once. The top ten constitute around 0.02% of the sample.

Each donor gave one peripheral blood draw, approximately 0.11 L on average, collected into heparinised tubes. A BD FACSAria II was used to sort naive, central memory, regulatory and stem cell-like memory CD4+ T cells with a panel that included CD45RO, CCR7, CD25, CD127, CD95 and CD27. Every sorted population had a purity above 98%. Right away, PBMCs were isolated by Lymphoprep density gradient centrifugation and were stained directly, with no culture step. So that batch effects would be minimized, each experiment stained and sorted samples in pairs, pairing one healthy donor with one patient. The chain was built from TRBV5-6 and TRBJ1-5; a weak D assignment points to TRBD1 (5 bases agree). The source material was naive CD4+ T cells from blood. According to the study, the label for this sample's cell subset or site signals: true naive CD4+ T cells. The TCR originated in a woman aged 18-35 years in good health. The sequence in DNA is TGTGCCAGCAGCTTGGCCGGCGGGACGTTTGGTCAGCCCCAGCATTTT. This gives the protein CASSLAGGTFGQPQHF.